This T cell receptor beta chain was sequenced in a study of CXCR3-negative and CXCR3-positive naive CD8 T cells. Turning to the study itself: The total count of TRB reads reached some 140 million, and each library contributed about 1.5 +/- 0.3 million. Whole-study results and caveats: Diversity proved comparably high across both naive subsets and much lower in memory CD8+ cells. Freshly isolated PBMCs were used in most assays, given partial CXCR3 loss after freezing. CXCR3-positive naive cells carried more hydrophobic TRB CDR3s than CXCR3-negative ones. TRB CDR3 properties served as the basis for inferring TCR strength, and surface CD5 was comparable between naive subsets.

On this clonotype: Its antigen is not known.

Germline CDR1 SGHRS, CDR2 YFSETQ. The CDR3 runs to 15 residues. The authors made the TRB cDNA libraries by 5' RACE using UMI labels. TCRdb reanalyzed the 5' RACE reads, giving one entry per CDR3 protein sequence and no DNA. The table lists 130,000 to 150,000 distinct CDR3 sequences. The TCR sequence derives from a human donor in good health. Some clones in this sample may be carry-over from other donors' samples. Specimen: naive CXCR3+ CD8+ T cells from blood. Subset defined: CD45RO-CCR7+CD27+CD95- naive CD8+ T cells expressing CXCR3 (TNR3+). V and J are TRBV5-1 and TRBJ2-1; TCRdb picks TRBD2, but there is no DNA to check that call. The CDR3 sequence: CASSLAGPISDEQFF.